This T cell receptor (beta chain) was captured in a study of low-dose radiotherapy and immunotherapy resistance in tumors. The sample holds many counts of this clonotype. Trimming took off 9 bases at V and 2 bases at J, with 24 bases between the two ends. Germline V CDR1 and CDR2: SNHLY, FYNNEI. The CDR3 extends over 17 amino acids. Documented time point: after trial treatment. The treatment here: LDRT plus nivolumab, ipilimumab, low-dose cyclophosphamide and aspirin (RACIN trial). With TRAV- and TRBV-specific primers, first-strand cDNA was made, covering the alpha and beta chains. TCR amplification used roughly 18 PCR cycles, a constant-region primer and a V-primer adapter. TCRdb recomputed calls from the reads with MiXCR, one row per CDR3 protein. The sample lists roughly 30,000 distinct CDR3 sequences, about 53% seen once, with 5.7% in the top ten.

This chain uses TRBV2 with TRBJ2-3; tentatively, D is TRBD2 (7 bases). The receptor's source is a male donor with gallbladder cancer. The sequences come from PBMCs, collected after low-dose radiotherapy plus immunotherapy. The CDR3 DNA is TGTGCCAGGCACCATTTTAAGGGGGGGGGCAACACAGATACGCAGTATTTT. As protein: CARHHFKGGGNTDTQYF.